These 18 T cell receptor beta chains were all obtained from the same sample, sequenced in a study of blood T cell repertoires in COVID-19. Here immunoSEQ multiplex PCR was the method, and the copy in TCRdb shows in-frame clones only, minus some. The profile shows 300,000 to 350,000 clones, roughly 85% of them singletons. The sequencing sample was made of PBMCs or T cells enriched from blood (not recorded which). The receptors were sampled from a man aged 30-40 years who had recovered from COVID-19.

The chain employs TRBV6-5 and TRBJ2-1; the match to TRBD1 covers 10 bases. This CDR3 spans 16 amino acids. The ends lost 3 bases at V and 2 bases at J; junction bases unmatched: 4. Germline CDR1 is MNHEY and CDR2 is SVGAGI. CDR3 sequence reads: CASSYSGTGAYNEQFF. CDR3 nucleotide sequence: TGTGCCAGCAGTTATTCCGGGACAGGGGCCTACAATGAGCAGTTCTTC.

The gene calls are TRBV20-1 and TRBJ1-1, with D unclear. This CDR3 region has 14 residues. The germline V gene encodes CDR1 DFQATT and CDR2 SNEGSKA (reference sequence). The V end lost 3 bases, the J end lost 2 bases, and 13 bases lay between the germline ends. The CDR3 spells CSASRGQLNTEAFF. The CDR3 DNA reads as TGCAGTGCTAGTAGAGGGCAGCTCAACACTGAAGCTTTCTTT.

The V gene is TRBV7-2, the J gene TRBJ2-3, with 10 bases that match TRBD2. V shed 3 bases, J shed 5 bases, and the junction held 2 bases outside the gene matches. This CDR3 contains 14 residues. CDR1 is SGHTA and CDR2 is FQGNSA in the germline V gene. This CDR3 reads CASSFQRGGDTQYF. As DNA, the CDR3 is TGTGCCAGCAGCTTCCAGCGGGGGGGAGATACGCAGTATTTT.

Written as DNA, the CDR3 is TGTGCCATCAGTGAGTCGGGACAGGCAATCTCTGGAAACACCATATATTTT. This encodes CAISESGQAISGNTIYF. The chain links TRBV10-3 to TRBJ1-3, with 8 positions matching TRBD1. Losses at the gene ends were 0 bases for V and 0 bases for J; bases not matched to a gene: 4. The CDR3 totals 17 residues. Per the germline V gene, CDR1 is ENHRY and CDR2 is SYGVKD.

In nucleotides, the CDR3 is TGTGCCAGCTCACCACAGGGGACAGGGAATCGTCAGCCCCAGCATTTT. It is translated as CASSPQGTGNRQPQHF. The chain employs TRBV18 and TRBJ1-5, with TRBD1 matching 9 bases. Trimming cost V 1 base and J 6 bases; bases outside gene matches: 7. Looked up from germline, CDR1 is KGHSH and CDR2 is LQKENI. The CDR3 extends over 16 amino acids.

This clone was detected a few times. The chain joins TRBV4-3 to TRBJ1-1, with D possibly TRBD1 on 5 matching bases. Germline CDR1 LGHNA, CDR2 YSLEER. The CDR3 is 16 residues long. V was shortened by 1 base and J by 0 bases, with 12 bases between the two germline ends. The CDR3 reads CASSQAWRGLNTEAFF. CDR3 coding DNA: TGCGCCAGCAGCCAAGCGTGGCGGGGCCTGAACACTGAAGCTTTCTTT.

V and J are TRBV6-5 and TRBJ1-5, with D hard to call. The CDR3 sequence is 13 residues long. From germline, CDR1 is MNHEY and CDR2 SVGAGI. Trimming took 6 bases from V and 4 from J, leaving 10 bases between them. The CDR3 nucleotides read TGTGCCAGCAGAGCGCAGCTTAATCAGCCCCAGCATTTT. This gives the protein CASRAQLNQPQHF.

In DNA form, the CDR3 reads TGTGCCATCAGTGGCCACAGGGGAAAGGCCGGGGAGCTGTTTTTT. Its protein product is CAISGHRGKAGELFF. V usage is TRBV10-3 and J usage is TRBJ2-2, with TRBD1 matching 7 bases. The CDR3 is 15 residues long. From germline, CDR1 is ENHRY and CDR2 SYGVKD. After removal of 4 bases from V and 6 bases from J, the junction contained 8 bases not matched to a gene.

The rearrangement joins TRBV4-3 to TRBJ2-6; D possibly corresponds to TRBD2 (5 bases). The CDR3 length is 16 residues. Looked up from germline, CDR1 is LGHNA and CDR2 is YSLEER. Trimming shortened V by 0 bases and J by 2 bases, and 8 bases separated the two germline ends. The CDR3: CASSQDIGAGANVLTF. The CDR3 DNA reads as TGCGCCAGCAGCCAAGATATCGGGGCTGGGGCCAACGTCCTGACTTTC.

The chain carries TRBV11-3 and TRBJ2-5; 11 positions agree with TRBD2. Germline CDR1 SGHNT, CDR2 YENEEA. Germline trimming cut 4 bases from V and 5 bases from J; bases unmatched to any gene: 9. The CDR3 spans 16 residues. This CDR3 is CASSSPIAGGLETQYF. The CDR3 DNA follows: TGTGCCAGCAGCTCCCCGATAGCGGGGGGGCTGGAGACCCAGTACTTC.

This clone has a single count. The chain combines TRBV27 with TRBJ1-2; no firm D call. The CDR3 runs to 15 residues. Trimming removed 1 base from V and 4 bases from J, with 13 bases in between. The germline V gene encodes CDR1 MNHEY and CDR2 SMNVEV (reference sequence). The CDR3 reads CASSLYSENAYGYTF. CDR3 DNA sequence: TGTGCCAGCAGTTTATATTCAGAAAACGCCTATGGCTACACCTTC.

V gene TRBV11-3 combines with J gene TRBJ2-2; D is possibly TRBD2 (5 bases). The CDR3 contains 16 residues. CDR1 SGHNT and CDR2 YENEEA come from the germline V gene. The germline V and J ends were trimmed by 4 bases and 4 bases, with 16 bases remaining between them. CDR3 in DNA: TGTGCCAGCAGCTCCACCGGACTGCGAGCCACCGGGGAGCTGTTTTTT. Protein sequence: CASSSTGLRATGELFF.

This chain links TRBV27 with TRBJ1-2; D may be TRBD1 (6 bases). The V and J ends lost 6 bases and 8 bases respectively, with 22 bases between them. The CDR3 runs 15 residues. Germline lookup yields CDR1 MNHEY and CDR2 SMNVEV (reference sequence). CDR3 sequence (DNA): TGTGCCAGCAGCTCGGGACGGGGGGCGGGGATGGGCTACACCTTC. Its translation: CASSSGRGAGMGYTF.

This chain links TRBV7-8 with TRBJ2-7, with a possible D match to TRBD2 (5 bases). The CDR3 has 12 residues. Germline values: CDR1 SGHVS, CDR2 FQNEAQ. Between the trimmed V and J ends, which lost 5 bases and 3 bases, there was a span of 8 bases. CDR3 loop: CASSPGNYEQYF. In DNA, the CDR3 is TGTGCCAGCAGCCCGGGAAACTACGAGCAGTACTTC.

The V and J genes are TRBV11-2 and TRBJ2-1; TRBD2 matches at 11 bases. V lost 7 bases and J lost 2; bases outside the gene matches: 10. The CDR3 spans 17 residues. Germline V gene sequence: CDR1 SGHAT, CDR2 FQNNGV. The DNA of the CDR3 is TGTGCCAGCACCCCCCGACTAGCGGGGAGTGCCTACAATGAGCAGTTCTTC. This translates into CASTPRLAGSAYNEQFF.

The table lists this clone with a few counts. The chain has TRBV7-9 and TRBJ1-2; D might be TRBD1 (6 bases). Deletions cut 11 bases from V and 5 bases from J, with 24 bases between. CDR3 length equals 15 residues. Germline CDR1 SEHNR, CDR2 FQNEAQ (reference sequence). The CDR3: CAGANSRGAGYGYTF. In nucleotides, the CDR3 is TGTGCCGGCGCAAACTCGCGGGGGGCTGGTTATGGCTACACCTTC. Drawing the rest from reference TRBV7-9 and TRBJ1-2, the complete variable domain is DTGVSQNPRHKITKRGQNVTFRCDPISEHNRLYWYRQTLGQGPEFLTYFQNEAQLEKSRLLSDRFSAERPKGSFSTLEIQRTEQGDSAMYLCAGANSRGAGYGYTFGSGTRLTVV.

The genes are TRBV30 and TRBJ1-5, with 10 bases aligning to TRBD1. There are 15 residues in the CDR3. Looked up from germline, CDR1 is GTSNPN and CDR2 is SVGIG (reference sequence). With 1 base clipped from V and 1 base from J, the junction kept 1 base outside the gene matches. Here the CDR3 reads CAWSGQGASNQPQHF. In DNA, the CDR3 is TGTGCCTGGAGTGGACAGGGGGCAAGCAATCAGCCCCAGCATTTT.

The CDR3 sequence: CASSPTGLAGINEQYF. The CDR3, as DNA: TGTGCCAGCAGCCCGACAGGACTAGCGGGGATAAACGAGCAGTACTTC. This chain joins TRBV3-1 (or the pseudogene TRBV3-2) and TRBJ2-7; TRBD2 matches at 12 bases. V gave up 4 bases and J gave up 5 bases; unmatched junction bases: 9. The CDR3 is 16 residues long. CDR1 is LGHDT, CDR2 YNNKEL, per germline (reference sequence).